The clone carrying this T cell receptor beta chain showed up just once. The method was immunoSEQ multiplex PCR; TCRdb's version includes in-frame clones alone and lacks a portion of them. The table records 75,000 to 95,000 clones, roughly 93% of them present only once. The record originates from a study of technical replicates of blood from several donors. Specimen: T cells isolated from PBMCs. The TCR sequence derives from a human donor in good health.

The DNA of the CDR3 is TGCAGCGTCCCTTGGGTTGTGGGACACAGGGGAGAAGGCACAGATACGCAGTATTTT. Its translation: CSVPWVVGHRGEGTDTQYF. The rearrangement links TRBV29-1 to TRBJ2-3; 7 bases match TRBD1. J gave up 1 base and V 6 bases, and 22 bases lay outside the gene matches. Looked up from germline, CDR1 is SQVTM and CDR2 is ANQGSEA. This CDR3 comprises 19 residues.